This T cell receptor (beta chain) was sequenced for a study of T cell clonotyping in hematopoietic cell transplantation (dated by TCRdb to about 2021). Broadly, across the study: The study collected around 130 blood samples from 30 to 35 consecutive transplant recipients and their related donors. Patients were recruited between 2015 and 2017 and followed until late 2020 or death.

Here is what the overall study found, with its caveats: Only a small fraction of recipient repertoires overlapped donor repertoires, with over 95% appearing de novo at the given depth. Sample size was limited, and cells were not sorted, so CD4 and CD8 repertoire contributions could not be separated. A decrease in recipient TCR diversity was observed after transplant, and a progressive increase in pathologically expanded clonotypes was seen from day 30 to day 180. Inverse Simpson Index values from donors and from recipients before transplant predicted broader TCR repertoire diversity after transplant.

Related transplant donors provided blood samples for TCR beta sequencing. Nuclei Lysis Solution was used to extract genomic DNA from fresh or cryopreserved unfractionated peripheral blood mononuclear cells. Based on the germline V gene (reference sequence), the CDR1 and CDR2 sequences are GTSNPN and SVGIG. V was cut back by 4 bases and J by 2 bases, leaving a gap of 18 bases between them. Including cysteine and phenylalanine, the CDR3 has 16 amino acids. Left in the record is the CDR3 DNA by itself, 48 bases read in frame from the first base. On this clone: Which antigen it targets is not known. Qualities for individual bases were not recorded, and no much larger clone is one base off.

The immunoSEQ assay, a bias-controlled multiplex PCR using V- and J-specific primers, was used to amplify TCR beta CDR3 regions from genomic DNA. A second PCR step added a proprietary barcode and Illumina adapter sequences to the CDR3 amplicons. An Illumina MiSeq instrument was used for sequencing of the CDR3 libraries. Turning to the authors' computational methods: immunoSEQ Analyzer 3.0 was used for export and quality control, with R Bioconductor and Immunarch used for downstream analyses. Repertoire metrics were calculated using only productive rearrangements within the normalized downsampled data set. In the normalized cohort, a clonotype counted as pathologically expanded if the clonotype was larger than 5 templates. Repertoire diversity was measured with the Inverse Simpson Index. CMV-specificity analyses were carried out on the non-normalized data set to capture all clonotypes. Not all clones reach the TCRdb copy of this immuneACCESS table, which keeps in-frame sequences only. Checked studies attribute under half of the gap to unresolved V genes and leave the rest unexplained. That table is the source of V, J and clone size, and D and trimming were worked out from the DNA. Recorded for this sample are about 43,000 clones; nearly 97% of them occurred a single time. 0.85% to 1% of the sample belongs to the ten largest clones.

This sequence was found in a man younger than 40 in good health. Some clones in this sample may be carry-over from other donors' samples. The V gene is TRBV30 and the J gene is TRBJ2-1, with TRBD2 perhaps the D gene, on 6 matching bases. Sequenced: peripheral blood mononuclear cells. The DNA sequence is TGTGCCTGGATAGGACCGATAGCGGTCGCCTACAATGAGCAGTTCTTC. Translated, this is CAWIGPIAVAYNEQFF.